This T cell receptor (beta chain) is from a study of T cells in Graves' hyperthyroidism and ophthalmopathy. V lost 2 bases to trimming and J lost 2 bases, with 6 bases between them. CDR3 size: 13 residues. In germline, CDR1 is SNHLY, CDR2 FYNNEI. The TCR beta CDR3 regions underwent amplification using RNA transcripts as the source. First-round RT-PCR with HTBI primers amplified the TCR CDR3 region. MiXCR was run by TCRdb on the multiplex PCR reads, yielding one entry per CDR3 protein. The repertoire has under 400,000 distinct CDR3 sequences, approximately 25% of them found once; the top ten carry roughly 70%. This clonotype has a count of ten or more.

V and J are TRBV2 and TRBJ1-2, with a weak D call TRBD1 (5 bases). Sequences were obtained from blood. This TCR was recovered from a man aged 50-59 years with Graves' hyperthyroidism. The CDR3 region is CASSEWGNYGYTF. The CDR3 DNA follows: TGTGCCAGCAGTGAATGGGGGAACTATGGCTACACCTTC.